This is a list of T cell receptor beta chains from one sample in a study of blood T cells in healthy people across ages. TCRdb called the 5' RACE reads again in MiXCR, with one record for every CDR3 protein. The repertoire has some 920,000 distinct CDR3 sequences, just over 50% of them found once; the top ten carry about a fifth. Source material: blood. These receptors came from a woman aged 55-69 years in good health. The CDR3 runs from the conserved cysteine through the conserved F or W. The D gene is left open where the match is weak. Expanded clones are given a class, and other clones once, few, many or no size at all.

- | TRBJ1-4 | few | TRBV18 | CASSPGRNNEKLFF | TGTGCCAGCTCACCGGGACGGAATAATGAAAAACTGTTTTTT
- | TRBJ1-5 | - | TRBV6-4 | CASSRLPRYSNQPQHF | TGTGCCAGCAGCCGCCTCCCTCGATATAGCAATCAGCCCCAGCATTTT
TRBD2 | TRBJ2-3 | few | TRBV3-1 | CASSQDWTSGRDTDTQYF | TGTGCCAGCAGCCAAGATTGGACTAGCGGGAGAGACACAGATACGCAGTATTTT
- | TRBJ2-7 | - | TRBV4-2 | CASSPGALDHYEQYF | TGTGCCAGCAGCCCTGGGGCCCTAGATCACTACGAGCAGTACTTC
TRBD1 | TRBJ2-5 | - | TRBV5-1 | CASSLTGTGRETQYF | TGCGCCAGCAGCTTGACCGGGACAGGGAGGGAGACCCAGTACTTC
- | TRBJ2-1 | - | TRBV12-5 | CASGTGGVAYNEQFF | TGTGCTAGTGGTACCGGTGGAGTCGCCTACAATGAGCAGTTCTTC
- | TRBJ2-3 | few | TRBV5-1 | CASSYGQASGADTQYF | TGCGCCAGCAGTTACGGACAGGCGTCGGGGGCAGATACGCAGTATTTT
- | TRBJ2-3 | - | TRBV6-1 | CASSKDSGSFYDTQYF | TGTGCCAGCAGTAAGGACAGCGGTTCGTTTTATGATACGCAGTATTTT
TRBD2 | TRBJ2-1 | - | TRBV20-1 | CSARDRDYYNEQFF | TGCAGTGCTAGAGATAGGGACTACTACAATGAGCAGTTCTTC
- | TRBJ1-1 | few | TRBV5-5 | CASSLTGVDTEAFF | TGTGCCAGCAGCTTGACAGGTGTCGACACTGAAGCTTTCTTT
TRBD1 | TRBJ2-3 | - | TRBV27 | CASSWTGTSTDTQYF | TGTGCCAGCAGTTGGACAGGGACTAGCACAGATACGCAGTATTTT
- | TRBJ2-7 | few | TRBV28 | CASSLSQALIAYEQYF | TGTGCCAGCAGTTTATCACAGGCCCTGATCGCCTACGAGCAGTACTTC
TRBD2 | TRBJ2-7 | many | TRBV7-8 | CASRTSGNSYEQYF | TGTGCCAGCAGGACTAGCGGTAACTCCTACGAGCAGTACTTC
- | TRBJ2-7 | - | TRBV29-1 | CSVEEASGRNEQYF | TGCAGCGTTGAAGAGGCCTCAGGGCGAAATGAGCAGTACTTC
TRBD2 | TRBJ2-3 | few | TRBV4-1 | CASSQEMSTSGRVYADTQYF | TGCGCCAGCAGCCAAGAGATGTCAACTAGCGGGAGGGTCTACGCAGATACGCAGTATTTT
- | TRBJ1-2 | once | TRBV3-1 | CASSLPTATYGYTF | TGTGCCAGCAGCCTCCCTACAGCTACCTATGGCTACACCTTC
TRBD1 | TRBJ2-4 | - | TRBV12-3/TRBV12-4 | CASGDLGQGIGIQYF | TGTGCCAGCGGGGATTTGGGACAGGGGATCGGCATTCAGTACTTC
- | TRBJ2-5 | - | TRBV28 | CASSFNRENQETQYF | TGTGCCAGCAGTTTCAACCGGGAGAACCAAGAGACCCAGTACTTC
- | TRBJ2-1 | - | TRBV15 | CATSTPAYNEQFF | TGTGCCACCAGCACCCCGGCGTACAATGAGCAGTTCTTC
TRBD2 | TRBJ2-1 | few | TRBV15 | CATSRDQLASSYNEQFF | TGTGCCACCAGCAGAGATCAACTAGCGAGCTCCTACAATGAGCAGTTCTTC
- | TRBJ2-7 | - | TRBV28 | CASLDSHLYEQYF | TGTGCCAGCCTGGACTCACACCTTTACGAGCAGTACTTC
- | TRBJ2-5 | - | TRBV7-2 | CASSVPSRQETQYF | TGTGCCAGCAGCGTACCTAGCAGGCAAGAGACCCAGTACTTC
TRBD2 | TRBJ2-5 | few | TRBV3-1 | CASSQSGRRETQYF | TGTGCCAGCAGTCAAAGCGGGAGGAGAGAGACCCAGTACTTC
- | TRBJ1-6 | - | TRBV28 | CASRDTMLSPPHF | TGTGCCAGCAGGGACACCATGCTTTCACCCCCCCACTTT
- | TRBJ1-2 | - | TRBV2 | CASSDPDGPPGYGYTF | TGTGCCAGCAGTGATCCTGATGGACCGCCGGGCTATGGCTACACCTTC
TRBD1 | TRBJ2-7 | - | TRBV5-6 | CASTLTGNEQYF | TGTGCCAGCACCTTGACAGGGAACGAGCAGTACTTC
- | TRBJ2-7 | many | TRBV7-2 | CASSLNGREQYF | TGTGCCAGCAGCTTAAACGGACGGGAGCAGTACTTC
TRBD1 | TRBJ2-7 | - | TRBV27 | CASSGQDSGYEQYF | TGTGCCAGCAGTGGACAGGACTCGGGCTACGAGCAGTACTTC
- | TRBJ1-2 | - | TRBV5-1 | CASSVEQFYGCTF | TGCGCCAGCAGCGTGGAACAGTTCTATGGCTGCACCTTC
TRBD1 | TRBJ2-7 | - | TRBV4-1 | CASSQGFTGVYEQYF | TGCGCCAGCAGCCAGGGATTCACAGGGGTTTACGAGCAGTACTTC
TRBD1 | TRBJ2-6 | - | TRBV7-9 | CASKYRDRVSGANVLTF | TGTGCCAGCAAGTACCGGGACAGGGTCTCTGGGGCCAACGTCCTGACTTTC
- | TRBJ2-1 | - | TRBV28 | CASGDTNRDNEQFF | TGTGCCAGCGGTGACACTAACAGGGACAATGAGCAGTTCTTC
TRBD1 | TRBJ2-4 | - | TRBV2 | CAGKGTGGDNIQYF | TGTGCCGGCAAAGGGACAGGGGGTGACAACATTCAGTACTTC
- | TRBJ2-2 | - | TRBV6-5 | CASSYSLPGGELFF | TGTGCCAGCAGTTACTCTTTGCCGGGCGGGGAGCTGTTTTTT
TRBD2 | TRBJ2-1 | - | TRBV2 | CARGSGSSYNEQFF | TGTGCCAGAGGTAGCGGGAGCTCCTACAATGAGCAGTTCTTC
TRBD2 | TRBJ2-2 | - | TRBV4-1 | CASSPNSGTLDTGELFF | TGCGCCAGCAGCCCGAATAGCGGGACACTCGACACCGGGGAGCTGTTTTTT
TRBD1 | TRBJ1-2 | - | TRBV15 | CATSRRQGTAEHYGYTF | TGTGCCACCAGCCGCCGACAGGGGACAGCTGAACACTATGGCTACACCTTC
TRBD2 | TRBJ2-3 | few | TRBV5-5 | CASSLSLAGSNTQYF | TGTGCCAGCAGCTTATCCCTAGCGGGAAGCAATACGCAGTATTTT
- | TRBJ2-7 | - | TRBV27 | CASRRGSGTGDYEQYF | TGTGCCAGCAGAAGGGGGTCCGGGACGGGAGACTACGAGCAGTACTTC
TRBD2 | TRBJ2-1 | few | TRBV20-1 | CSAYPGLAGNEQFF | TGCAGTGCATACCCGGGACTAGCGGGTAATGAGCAGTTCTTC
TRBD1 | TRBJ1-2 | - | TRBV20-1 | CTAGQGAYGYTF | TGCACCGCGGGCCAGGGGGCCTATGGCTACACCTTC
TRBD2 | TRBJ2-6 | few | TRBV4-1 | CASSQHPSGQSFPRGANVLTF | TGCGCCAGCAGCCAACATCCTAGCGGGCAATCCTTCCCTCGGGGAGCCAACGTCCTGACTTTC
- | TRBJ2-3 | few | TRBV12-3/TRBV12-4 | CASSVDTQYF | TGTGCCAGCAGTGTGGATACGCAGTATTTT
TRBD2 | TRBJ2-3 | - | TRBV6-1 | CATGGLAGGRDTQYF | TGTGCCACCGGGGGACTAGCGGGAGGGAGAGATACGCAGTATTTT
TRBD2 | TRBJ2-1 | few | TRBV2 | CASRQGLADYNEQFF | TGTGCCAGCAGGCAAGGACTAGCGGATTACAATGAGCAGTTCTTC
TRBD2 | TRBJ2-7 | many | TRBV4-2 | CASSQDRGSGYEQYF | TGTGCCAGCAGCCAAGATCGCGGGAGCGGGTACGAGCAGTACTTC
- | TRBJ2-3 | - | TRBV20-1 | CSGVFDTQYF | TGCAGTGGCGTGTTCGATACGCAGTATTTT
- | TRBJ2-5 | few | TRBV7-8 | CASSPLLEETQYF | TGTGCCAGCAGCCCTCTCCTAGAAGAGACCCAGTACTTC
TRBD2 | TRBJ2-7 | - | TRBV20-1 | CSARPGLAGVSYEQYF | TGCAGTGCTAGACCGGGACTAGCGGGAGTCTCCTACGAGCAGTACTTC
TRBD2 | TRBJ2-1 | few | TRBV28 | CASSFWGSGSSPYNEQFF | TGTGCCAGCAGTTTTTGGGGTAGCGGGAGTTCGCCCTACAATGAGCAGTTCTTC
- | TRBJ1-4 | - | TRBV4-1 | CASRPTGWANEKLFF | TGCGCCAGCAGACCTACAGGGTGGGCTAATGAAAAACTGTTTTTT
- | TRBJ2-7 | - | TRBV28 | CASSLLAYKGEQYF | TGTGCCAGCAGTCTACTAGCCTATAAGGGCGAGCAGTACTTC
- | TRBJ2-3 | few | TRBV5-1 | CASNPGRVGDTQYF | TGCGCCAGCAACCCCGGTCGGGTGGGAGATACGCAGTATTTT
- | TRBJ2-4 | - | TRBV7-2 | CASSSGTDAKNIQYF | TGTGCCAGCAGCTCCGGGACGGACGCCAAAAACATTCAGTACTTC
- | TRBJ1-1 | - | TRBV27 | CASSWAGANTEAFF | TGTGCCAGCAGTTGGGCAGGGGCGAACACTGAAGCTTTCTTT